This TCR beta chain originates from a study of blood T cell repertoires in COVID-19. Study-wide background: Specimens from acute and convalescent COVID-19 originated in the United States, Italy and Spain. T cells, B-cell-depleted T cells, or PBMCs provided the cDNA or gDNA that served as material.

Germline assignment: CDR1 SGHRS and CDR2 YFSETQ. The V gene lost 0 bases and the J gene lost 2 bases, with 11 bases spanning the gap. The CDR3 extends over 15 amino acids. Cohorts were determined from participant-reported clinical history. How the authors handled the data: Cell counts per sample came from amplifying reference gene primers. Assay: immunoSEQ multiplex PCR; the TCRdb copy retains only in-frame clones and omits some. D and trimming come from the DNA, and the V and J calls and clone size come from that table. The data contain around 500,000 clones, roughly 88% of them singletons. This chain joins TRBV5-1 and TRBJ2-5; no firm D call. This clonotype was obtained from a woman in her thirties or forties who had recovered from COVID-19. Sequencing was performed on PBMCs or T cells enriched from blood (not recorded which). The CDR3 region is CASSLALSPQETQYF. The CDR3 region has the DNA TGCGCCAGCAGCTTGGCTCTCTCTCCGCAAGAGACCCAGTACTTC.